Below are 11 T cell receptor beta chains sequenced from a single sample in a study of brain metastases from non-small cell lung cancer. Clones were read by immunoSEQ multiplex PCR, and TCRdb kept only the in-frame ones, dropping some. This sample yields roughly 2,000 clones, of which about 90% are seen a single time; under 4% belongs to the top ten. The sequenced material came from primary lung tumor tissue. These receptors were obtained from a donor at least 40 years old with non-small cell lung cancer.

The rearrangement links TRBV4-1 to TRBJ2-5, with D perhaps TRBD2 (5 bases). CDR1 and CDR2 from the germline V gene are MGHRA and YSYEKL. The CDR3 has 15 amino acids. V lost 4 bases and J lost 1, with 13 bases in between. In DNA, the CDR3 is TGCGCCAGCAGCCCGAGGGAAGGGATCCAAGAGACCCAGTACTTC. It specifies CASSPREGIQETQYF.

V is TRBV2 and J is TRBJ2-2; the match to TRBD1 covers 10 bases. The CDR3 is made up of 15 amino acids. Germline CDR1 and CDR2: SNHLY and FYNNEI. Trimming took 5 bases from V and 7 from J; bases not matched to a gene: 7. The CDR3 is CASSIRQGAVGELFF. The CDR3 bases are TGTGCCAGCAGTATTCGACAGGGGGCCGTCGGGGAGCTGTTTTTT. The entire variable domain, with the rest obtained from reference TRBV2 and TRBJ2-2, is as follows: EPEVTQTPSHQVTQMGQEVILRCVPISNHLYFYWYRQILGQKVEFLVSFYNNEISEKSEIFDDQFSVERPDGSNFTLKIRSTKLEDSAMYFCASSIRQGAVGELFFGEGSRLTVL.

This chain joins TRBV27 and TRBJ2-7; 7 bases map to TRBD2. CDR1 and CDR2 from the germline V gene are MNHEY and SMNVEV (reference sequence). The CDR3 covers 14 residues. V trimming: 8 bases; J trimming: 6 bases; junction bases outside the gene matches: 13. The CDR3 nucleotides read TGTGCCAGCCCTCCCGGGGATCCGGGGGGCGAGCAGTACTTC. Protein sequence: CASPPGDPGGEQYF.

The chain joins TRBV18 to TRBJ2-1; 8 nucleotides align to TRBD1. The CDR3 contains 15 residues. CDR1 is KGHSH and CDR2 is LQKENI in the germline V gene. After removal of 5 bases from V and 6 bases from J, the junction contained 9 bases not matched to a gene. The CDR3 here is CASSRNRGSVNEQFF. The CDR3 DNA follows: TGTGCCAGCTCAAGAAACAGGGGGTCGGTCAATGAGCAGTTCTTC. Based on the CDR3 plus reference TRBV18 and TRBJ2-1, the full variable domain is NAGVMQNPRHLVRRRGQEARLRCSPMKGHSHVYWYRQLPEEGLKFMVYLQKENIIDESGMPKERFSAEFPKEGPSILRIQQVVRGDSAAYFCASSRNRGSVNEQFFGPGTRLTVL.

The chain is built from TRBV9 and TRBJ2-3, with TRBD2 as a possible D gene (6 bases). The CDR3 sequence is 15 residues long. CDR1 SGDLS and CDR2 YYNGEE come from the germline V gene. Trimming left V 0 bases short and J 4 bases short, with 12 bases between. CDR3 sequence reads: CASSVGGGFADTQYF. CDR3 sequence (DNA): TGTGCCAGCAGCGTAGGAGGAGGGTTCGCAGATACGCAGTATTTT.

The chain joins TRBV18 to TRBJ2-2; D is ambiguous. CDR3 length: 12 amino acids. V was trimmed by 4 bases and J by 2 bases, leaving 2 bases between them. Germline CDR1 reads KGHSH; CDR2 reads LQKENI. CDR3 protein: CASSLNTGELFF. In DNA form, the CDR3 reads TGTGCCAGCTCACTAAACACCGGGGAGCTGTTTTTT.

The CDR3 nucleotides read TGCGCCAGCAGCTTGGGGGACTTCACAGATACGCAGTATTTT. The encoded protein is CASSLGDFTDTQYF. J is TRBJ2-3 and V is TRBV5-1, with D possibly TRBD2 on 6 matching bases. Trimming removed 0 bases at V and 2 bases at J, with 7 bases between. Germline V CDR1 and CDR2: SGHRS, YFSETQ. The CDR3 is 14 residues long.

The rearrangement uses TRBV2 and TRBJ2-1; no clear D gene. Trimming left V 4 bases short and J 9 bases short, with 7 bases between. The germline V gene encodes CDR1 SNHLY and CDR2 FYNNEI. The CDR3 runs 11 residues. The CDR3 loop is CASSVFGEQFF. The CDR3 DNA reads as TGTGCCAGCAGTGTGTTCGGTGAGCAGTTCTTC.

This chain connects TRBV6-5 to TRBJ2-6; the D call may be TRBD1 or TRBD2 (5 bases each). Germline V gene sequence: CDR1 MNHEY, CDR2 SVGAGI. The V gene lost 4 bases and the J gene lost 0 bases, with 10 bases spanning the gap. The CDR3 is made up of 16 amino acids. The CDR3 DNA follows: TGTGCCAGCAGTTTGAGTGGGGGCTCTGGGGCCAACGTCCTGACTTTC. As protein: CASSLSGGSGANVLTF.

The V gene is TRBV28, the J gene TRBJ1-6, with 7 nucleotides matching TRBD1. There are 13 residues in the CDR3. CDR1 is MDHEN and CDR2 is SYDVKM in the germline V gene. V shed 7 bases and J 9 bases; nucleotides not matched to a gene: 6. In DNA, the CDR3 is TGTGCCAGCACCGCCGACAGGGCTTCACCCCTCCACTTT. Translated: CASTADRASPLHF.

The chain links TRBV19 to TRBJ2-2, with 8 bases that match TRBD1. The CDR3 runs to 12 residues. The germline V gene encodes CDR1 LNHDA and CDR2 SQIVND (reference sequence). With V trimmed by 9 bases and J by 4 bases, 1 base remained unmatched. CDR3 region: CASDRGTGELFF. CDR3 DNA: TGTGCCAGCGACAGGGGCACCGGGGAGCTGTTTTTT.